This is a list of T cell receptor beta chains from one sample in a study of blood T cell repertoires in COVID-19. TCRdb's table, derived via immunoSEQ multiplex PCR, lists solely in-frame clones and lacks some. The table lists 150,000 to 200,000 clones, about 85% of them singletons. Sequencing used peripheral blood. The receptors here all came from a middle-aged woman with COVID-19, enrolled during active disease. The CDR3 runs from the conserved cysteine through the conserved F or W. Fields, in order: clone size, V gene, D gene, J gene, CDR3 DNA, CDR3 protein. The D gene is left open where the match is weak. Clone size appears in some rows only: once, few, many, or a class for an expanded clone.

>.|TRBV5-5|TRBD1|TRBJ1-2
TGTGCCAGCAGCTTGGTACCGGACAGGGTCTATGGTGGCTACACCTTC
CASSLVPDRVYGGYTF
>.|TRBV5-1|.|TRBJ1-2
TGCGCCAGCAGCTTGGAGGCGTGGGGAGTTGGCTACACCTTC
CASSLEAWGVGYTF
>.|TRBV4-1|.|TRBJ1-1
TGCGCCAGCAGCCAAGAACAGACCGTGAACACTGAAGCTTTCTTT
CASSQEQTVNTEAFF
>.|TRBV25-1|.|TRBJ2-1
TGTGCCAGCAGTGATGTACTAGTGCGCGGGGAGCAGTTCTTC
CASSDVLVRGEQFF
>.|TRBV4-2|.|TRBJ2-3
TGTGCCAGCAGCCAAGATAGTGTGGGCACAGATACGCAGTATTTT
CASSQDSVGTDTQYF
>.|TRBV4-1|.|TRBJ1-2
TGCGCCAGCAGCCGAGGCACAGGGAACTATGGCTACACCTTC
CASSRGTGNYGYTF
>.|TRBV19|TRBD2|TRBJ2-3
TGTGCCAGTAGAAGCCGGACTAGCGGGGGGGCAGATACGCAGTATTTT
CASRSRTSGGADTQYF
>.|TRBV7-2|TRBD1|TRBJ1-2
TGTGCCAGCAGAGGGACAGTCTATGGCTACACCTTC
CASRGTVYGYTF
>.|TRBV24-1|.|TRBJ2-5
TGTGCCACCAGTGATCCCAATGCCGGGACCCAGTACTTC
CATSDPNAGTQYF
>few|TRBV3-1/TRBV3-2|.|TRBJ2-7
TGTGCCAGCAGCCAAGGGACAGTAACCTACGAGCAGTACTTC
CASSQGTVTYEQYF
>.|TRBV19|.|TRBJ1-4
TGTGCCAGCCAACTACAGGACCGCTGGAGTGAAAAACTGTTTTTT
CASQLQDRWSEKLFF
>.|TRBV7-6|TRBD2|TRBJ2-3
TGTGCCAGCAGCTCAGGACTAGCGGGATCAGATACGCAGTATTTT
CASSSGLAGSDTQYF
>.|TRBV29-1|TRBD1|TRBJ2-7
TGCAGCGTTGGGCACCCGGGACAGGGTTCTTACGAGCAGTACTTC
CSVGHPGQGSYEQYF
>.|TRBV6-2/TRBV6-3|.|TRBJ1-5
TGTGCCAGCAGTTCTAGCCATGGGACACTTACGCCCCAGCGTTTT
CASSSSHGTLTPQRF
>.|TRBV30|.|TRBJ1-1
TGTGCCAGCGGACGCGGGAACACTGAAGCTTTCTTT
CASGRGNTEAFF
>once|TRBV6-5|.|TRBJ2-7
TGTGCCAGCAGTACCCACAGGTCCTCAAACTACGAGCAGTACTTC
CASSTHRSSNYEQYF
>.|TRBV6-2/TRBV6-3|TRBD2|TRBJ2-1
TGTGCCAGCAGTTCCCTACTAGCGGAATCCTACAATGAGCAGTTCTTC
CASSSLLAESYNEQFF
>.|TRBV7-7|TRBD2|TRBJ2-3
TGTGCCAGCAGCTTAAATGCGGGGGGGGCCACAGATACGCAGTATTTT
CASSLNAGGATDTQYF
>few|TRBV6-6|TRBD1|TRBJ1-5
TGTGCCAGCAGATTCTTAACAGGGGCAAATCAGCCCCAGCATTTT
CASRFLTGANQPQHF
>once|TRBV4-2|TRBD2|TRBJ2-1
TGTGCCAGCAGCCCCCGGACTAGCGGGTCCTACAATGAGCAGTTCTTC
CASSPRTSGSYNEQFF
>few|TRBV25-1|.|TRBJ1-1
TGTGCCAGCAGTCAGGGTAGTGGTTACACTGAAGCTTTCTTT
CASSQGSGYTEAFF
>.|TRBV5-1|.|TRBJ2-7
TGCGCCAGCAGCCCGACGGAGGTAAACACCGAGCAGTACTTC
CASSPTEVNTEQYF
>once|TRBV6-5|.|TRBJ2-7
TGTGCCAGCAGTACTAGTGTTCGAGGGAACGAGCAGTACTTC
CASSTSVRGNEQYF
>.|TRBV3-1/TRBV3-2|.|TRBJ2-4
TGTGCCAGCAGCCAAGTCGACATTCAGTACTTC
CASSQVDIQYF
>.|TRBV6-5|.|TRBJ1-6
TGTGCCAGCAGTTTACTTAATTCACCCCTCCACTTT
CASSLLNSPLHF
>.|TRBV19|.|TRBJ2-1
TGTGCCAGTAGGCCCGCGGCGGGGGCCTCCTACAATGAGCAGTTCTTC
CASRPAAGASYNEQFF
>.|TRBV5-1|.|TRBJ1-4
TGCGCCAGCAGCTTCCGGGGTGCTAATGAAAAACTGTTTTTT
CASSFRGANEKLFF
>once|TRBV12-3/TRBV12-4|TRBD2|TRBJ2-7
TGTGCCAGCACCCGGCGGGGGGGCTACGAGCAGTACTTC
CASTRRGGYEQYF
>.|TRBV6-5|TRBD1|TRBJ1-2
TGTGCCAGCAGCCCCCGGGACAGGTATTATGGCTACACCTTC
CASSPRDRYYGYTF
>.|TRBV2|TRBD1|TRBJ2-2
TGTGCCAGCAGGCTGGGGACAGGGTCCGGGGAGCTGTTTTTT
CASRLGTGSGELFF
>.|TRBV7-9|.|TRBJ2-1
TGTGCCAGCAGTCGAGGACAGTACAATGAGCAGTTCTTC
CASSRGQYNEQFF
>few|TRBV5-5|TRBD1|TRBJ1-1
TGTGCCAGCAGCTTATCGGTCGTGCCGGGGGACAGGGGCGCTTTCTTT
CASSLSVVPGDRGAFF
>few|TRBV7-9|.|TRBJ2-7
TGTGCCAGCAGCTTTCAGCGGAGCTACGAGCAGTACTTC
CASSFQRSYEQYF
>.|TRBV10-1|TRBD1|TRBJ2-1
TGCGCCAGCAGTGACCCCGGGACAGGGACCTACAATGAGCAGTTCTTC
CASSDPGTGTYNEQFF
>.|TRBV27|TRBD1|TRBJ1-1
TGTGCCAGCAGTTTAAGGGACAGGGGTCTGAACACTGAAGCTTTCTTT
CASSLRDRGLNTEAFF
>.|TRBV15|TRBD1|TRBJ1-2
TGTGCCACCAGCAGGGGACAGGGCCATGGCTACACCTTC
CATSRGQGHGYTF
>.|TRBV5-1|.|TRBJ2-3
TGCGCCAGCAGTGGAGTAGCAGATACGCAGTATTTT
CASSGVADTQYF
>.|TRBV6-5|.|TRBJ2-3
TGTGCCAGCAGTTTTTTTAAGGGGGATACGCAGTATTTT
CASSFFKGDTQYF
>once|TRBV2|.|TRBJ2-7
TGTGCCAGCAGTGAAACAGGGATTGTGAACGAGCAGTACTTC
CASSETGIVNEQYF
>.|TRBV19|TRBD1|TRBJ1-1
TGTGCCAGTAGTATAGTTCTGGGACAGGGTCTTTCGCGGAACACTGAAGCTTTCTTT
CASSIVLGQGLSRNTEAFF
>.|TRBV5-1|.|TRBJ2-5
TGCGCCAGCAGCTCGCGGAGGTGGGGCCAAGAGACCCAGTACTTC
CASSSRRWGQETQYF